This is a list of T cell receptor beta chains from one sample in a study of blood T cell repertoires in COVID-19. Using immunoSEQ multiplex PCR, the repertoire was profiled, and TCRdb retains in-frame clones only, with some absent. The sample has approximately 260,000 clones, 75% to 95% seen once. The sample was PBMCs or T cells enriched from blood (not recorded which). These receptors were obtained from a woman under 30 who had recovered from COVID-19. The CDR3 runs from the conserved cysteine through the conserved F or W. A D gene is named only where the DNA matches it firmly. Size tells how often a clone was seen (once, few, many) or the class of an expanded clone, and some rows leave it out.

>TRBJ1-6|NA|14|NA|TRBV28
TGTGCCAGCAGCCGGCCTAAAAGTAGCTCACCCCTCCACTTT
CASSRPKSSSPLHF
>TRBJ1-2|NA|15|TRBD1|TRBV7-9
TGTGCCAGCAGCGGCCGGGACAGGTCTCGCTATGGCTACACCTTC
CASSGRDRSRYGYTF
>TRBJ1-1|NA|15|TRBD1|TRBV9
TGTGCCAGCAGCTCACAGGGGGCTGAGAACACTGAAGCTTTCTTT
CASSSQGAENTEAFF
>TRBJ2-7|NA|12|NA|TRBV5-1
TGCGCCAGCAGCTTGGACAGGAACGAGCAGTACTTC
CASSLDRNEQYF
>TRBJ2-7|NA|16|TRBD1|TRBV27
TGTGCCAGCAGTTTGGAGACCGGGACAGGGTTCCACGAGCAGTACTTC
CASSLETGTGFHEQYF
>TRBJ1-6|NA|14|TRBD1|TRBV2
TGTGCCAGCAGGGCCGGGACAGTCAATTCACCCCTCCACTTT
CASRAGTVNSPLHF
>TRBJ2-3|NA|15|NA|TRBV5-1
TGCGCCAGCAGTACAAGGGGCGCGGGCACAGATACGCAGTATTTT
CASSTRGAGTDTQYF
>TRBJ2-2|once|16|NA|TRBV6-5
TGTGCCAGCAGTTCAGGCAGGGGTCTTTACACCGGGGAGCTGTTTTTT
CASSSGRGLYTGELFF
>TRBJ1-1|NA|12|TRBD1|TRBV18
TGTGCCAGCTCACCGGGACAGAATGAAGCTTTCTTT
CASSPGQNEAFF
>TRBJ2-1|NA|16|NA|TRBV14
TGTGCCAGCAGCCAAGGTCGGGAGAGACCCTACAATGAGCAGTTCTTC
CASSQGRERPYNEQFF
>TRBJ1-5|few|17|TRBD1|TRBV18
TGTGCCAGCTCACCGGGACAGGGGGCGGTTAGCAATCAGCCCCAGCATTTT
CASSPGQGAVSNQPQHF
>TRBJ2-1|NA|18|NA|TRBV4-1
TGCGCCAGCAGCCGGGGATACGTTACAGGCACCGGATACAATGAGCAGTTCTTC
CASSRGYVTGTGYNEQFF
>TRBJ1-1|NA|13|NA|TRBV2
TGTGCCAGCAGCAGGGAAAGTGGCACTGAAGCTTTCTTT
CASSRESGTEAFF
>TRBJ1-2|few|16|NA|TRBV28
TGTGCCAGCAGTCTGACCTCGACAGGAAGGGTGAATGGCTACACCTTC
CASSLTSTGRVNGYTF
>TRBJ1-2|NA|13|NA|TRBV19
TGTGCCACTACCACGAGGCCCAACTATGGCTACACCTTC
CATTTRPNYGYTF
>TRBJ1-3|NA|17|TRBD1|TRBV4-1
TGCGCCAGCAGCCAAGAAGGGGGCACCTTCTCTGGAAACACCATATATTTT
CASSQEGGTFSGNTIYF
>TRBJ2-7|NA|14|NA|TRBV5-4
TGTGCCAGCAGCTTGGCCGGAGCCAGGGGCGAGCAGTACTTC
CASSLAGARGEQYF
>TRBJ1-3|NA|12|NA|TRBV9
TGTGCCAGCAGCGTGGTACAGGGCCCTCTGTATTTT
CASSVVQGPLYF
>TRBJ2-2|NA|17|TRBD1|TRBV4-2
TGTGCCAGCAGCCACCACCGGGACAGCGGCGCTAAAGGGGAGCTGTTTTTT
CASSHHRDSGAKGELFF
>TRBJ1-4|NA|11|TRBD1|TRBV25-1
TGTGCCAGCCACCGACAGGGGAAACTGTTTTTT
CASHRQGKLFF
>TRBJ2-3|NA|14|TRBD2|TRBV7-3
TGTGCCAGCAGCCCGACTAGCGAGACAGATACGCAGTATTTT
CASSPTSETDTQYF
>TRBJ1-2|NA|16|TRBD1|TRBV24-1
TGTGCCACCAGTGGCGACAGGGGCCCTCGGGGCTATGGCTACACCTTC
CATSGDRGPRGYGYTF
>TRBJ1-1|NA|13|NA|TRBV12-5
TGTGCTAGTGGTTTGGGACTCGGGACAGAAGCTTTCTTT
CASGLGLGTEAFF
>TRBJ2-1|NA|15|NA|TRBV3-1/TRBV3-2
TGTGCCAGCAGCCAAGAGATCCTAGCCGGCGATGAGCAGTTCTTC
CASSQEILAGDEQFF
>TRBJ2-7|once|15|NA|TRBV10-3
TGTGCCATCAGTGAGCGGCAGAGGGATATCTACGAGCAGTACTTC
CAISERQRDIYEQYF
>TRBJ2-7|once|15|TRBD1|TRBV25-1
TGTGCCAGCAGTGATGGGGGACAGGGTGGGAACGAGCAGTACTTC
CASSDGGQGGNEQYF
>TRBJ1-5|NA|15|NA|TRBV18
TGTGCCAGCTCACCAAGCCAGGGGATCAATCAGCCCCAGCATTTT
CASSPSQGINQPQHF
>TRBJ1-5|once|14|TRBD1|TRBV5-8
TGTGCCAGCAGCCCGGGACAGGTCAATCAGCCCCAGCATTTT
CASSPGQVNQPQHF